Below, 28 T cell receptor beta chains from the same sample are listed, as sequenced in a study of T cell responses to AZD1222 COVID-19 vaccine (dated by TCRdb to the early 2020s). Library method: the immunoSEQ multiplex PCR assay. In its TCRdb copy, this immuneACCESS table keeps in-frame sequences only and misses some clones. Where compared with another copy, unresolved V genes explain less than half of these, and the others have no known cause. The sample table shows some 87,000 clones, and 91% are seen once. The ten largest clonotypes hold 4% to 6% of the sample. The time point label, read with the paper, signifies: baseline before first vaccination. The intended sense of this specimen's treatment or condition label: meningococcal conjugate vaccine given as trial control. The sample here was peripheral blood, taken on day 0 of MenACWY control vaccination. These receptors were obtained from an adult in good health.

Only one count was recorded for this clone. The chain carries TRBV5-1 and TRBJ1-6, with TRBD1 matching over 8 bases. The CDR3 is 15 residues long. Germline V gene data show CDR1 as SGHRS and CDR2 as YFSETQ. V dropped 1 base and J dropped 3; count of bases not matched to a gene: 0. The CDR3 spells CASSLTGGYNSPLHF. The CDR3 DNA sequence: TGCGCCAGCAGCTTGACAGGGGGCTATAATTCACCCCTCCACTTT.

The chain joins TRBV18 to TRBJ2-5; weak D call: TRBD2 (6 bases). CDR1 KGHSH and CDR2 LQKENI come from the germline V gene. V was cut by 4 bases and J by 1 base, with 7 bases left in between. CDR3 size: 13 residues. CDR3 sequence reads: CASSRGAQETQYF. The CDR3 coding sequence is TGTGCCAGCTCACGCGGGGCCCAAGAGACCCAGTACTTC.

The chain is built from TRBV27 and TRBJ1-2; D not resolved. There are 14 residues in the CDR3. The V and J ends lost 3 bases and 4 bases respectively, with 12 bases between them. Germline lookup yields CDR1 MNHEY and CDR2 SMNVEV (reference sequence). The CDR3 DNA reads as TGTGCCAGCAGTTTGGACGGGCCTCTCTATGGCTACACCTTC. Translating gives CASSLDGPLYGYTF.

A remark on this clone: Other DNA sequences in this sample translate to the same CDR3. This rearrangement joins TRBV19 to TRBJ1-5; maybe TRBD1 (5 bases). Germline lookup yields CDR1 LNHDA and CDR2 SQIVND (reference sequence). The V gene lost 3 bases and the J gene lost 7 bases, with 10 bases spanning the gap. This CDR3 is 13 amino acids long. Here the CDR3 reads CASSIGGGQPQHF. As DNA, the CDR3 is TGTGCCAGTAGTATCGGGGGAGGGCAGCCCCAGCATTTT.

This sequence joins TRBV28 and TRBJ2-1; 9 bases map to TRBD2. Germline values: CDR1 MDHEN, CDR2 SYDVKM. The CDR3 has 15 residues. V shed 3 bases and J 8 bases; nucleotides not matched to a gene: 8. CDR3 bases: TGTGCCAGCAGTTTTGTTAGTAGCGGGAGACATGAGCAGTTCTTC. Encoded protein: CASSFVSSGRHEQFF.

The chain is built from TRBV7-9 and TRBJ1-1, with a possible D match to TRBD1 (5 bases). Germline values: CDR1 SEHNR, CDR2 FQNEAQ (reference sequence). The CDR3 extends over 14 amino acids. The V and J ends lost 9 bases and 0 bases respectively, with 14 bases between them. CDR3 coding DNA: TGTGCCAGTGATGCAGGGTCTTTGAACACTGAAGCTTTCTTT. Encoded protein: CASDAGSLNTEAFF.

In this sample, this clone turned up once. The V gene is TRBV5-1, the J gene TRBJ1-3, with D maybe TRBD1 (5 bases). CDR3 length: 16 amino acids. CDR1 is SGHRS, CDR2 YFSETQ, per germline. V was clipped by 2 bases and J by 2 bases, with 14 bases between them. CDR3 coding DNA: TGCGCCAGCAGCTTAGGGGCGGACGGACCTGGAAACACCATATATTTT. It yields the protein CASSLGADGPGNTIYF. Full variable domain (missing parts from reference TRBV5-1 and TRBJ1-3): KAGVTQTPRYLIKTRGQQVTLSCSPISGHRSVSWYQQTPGQGLQFLFEYFSETQRNKGNFPGRFSGRQFSNSRSEMNVSTLELGDSALYLCASSLGADGPGNTIYFGEGSWLTVV.

This chain joins TRBV19 and TRBJ2-1; TRBD1 agrees at 7 bases. Germline V gene lookup returns CDR1 LNHDA and CDR2 SQIVND (reference sequence). The CDR3 length is 15 residues. Trimming removed 5 bases from V and 7 bases from J; junction bases left unmatched: 11. CDR3 region: CASSEPGTVANEQFF. The DNA for the CDR3 is TGTGCCAGTAGTGAACCCGGGACAGTAGCTAATGAGCAGTTCTTC.

The chain recombines TRBV15 with TRBJ1-5, with D perhaps TRBD1 (6 bases). The germline V and J ends were trimmed by 5 bases and 2 bases, with 10 bases remaining between them. Germline CDR1 reads LNHNV; CDR2 reads YYDKDF (reference sequence). CDR3 length: 14 amino acids. The CDR3 nucleotides read TGTGCCACCAGCGGACACAGGGGCAATCAGCCCCAGCATTTT. This codes for CATSGHRGNQPQHF.

This chain uses TRBV9 with TRBJ1-3; D remains ambiguous. V was pared by 2 bases and J by 0 bases, with 9 bases between. The germline gives CDR1 SGDLS, CDR2 YYNGEE. The CDR3 runs 15 residues. The CDR3 here is CASSVGGDSGNTIYF. CDR3 bases: TGTGCCAGCAGCGTTGGCGGCGACTCTGGAAACACCATATATTTT. Drawing the rest from reference TRBV9 and TRBJ1-3, the complete variable domain is DSGVTQTPKHLITATGQRVTLRCSPRSGDLSVYWYQQSLDQGLQFLIQYYNGEERAKGNILERFSAQQFPDLHSELNLSSLELGDSALYFCASSVGGDSGNTIYFGEGSWLTVV.

The chain combines TRBV19 with TRBJ2-1, with TRBD2 matching 11 bases. The J segment lost 8 bases and the V segment lost 6 bases, leaving 6 bases of the junction unmatched. Germline CDR1 and CDR2: LNHDA and SQIVND (reference sequence). CDR3 length: 14 residues. CDR3 DNA sequence: TGTGCCAGTAGAGTAGCGGGAGGGAATTATGAGCAGTTCTTC. It codes for CASRVAGGNYEQFF.

CDR3 residues: CASSSLAGGSYEQYF. The CDR3, as DNA: TGTGCCAGCAGCTCCTTAGCGGGGGGCTCCTACGAGCAGTACTTC. The chain employs TRBV7-2 and TRBJ2-7, with 10 bases lining up with TRBD2. V was pared by 4 bases and J by 0 bases, with 3 bases of the junction left unmatched. Per germline, CDR1 SGHTA and CDR2 FQGNSA. CDR3 length equals 15 residues.

The chain recombines TRBV9 with TRBJ2-5, with TRBD2 matching over 9 bases. From germline, CDR1 is SGDLS and CDR2 YYNGEE. The CDR3 sequence is 16 residues long. J lost 3 bases, V lost 4 bases, and 10 bases had no gene match. The CDR3 spells CASSPFAGGPEETQYF. The CDR3 nucleotides are TGTGCCAGCAGCCCCTTCGCGGGGGGGCCTGAAGAGACCCAGTACTTC.

The chain uses TRBV2 and TRBJ2-3; 10 bases map to TRBD2. The CDR3 spans 17 residues. Germline values: CDR1 SNHLY, CDR2 FYNNEI. With 9 bases clipped from V and 0 bases from J, the junction kept 12 bases outside the gene matches. CDR3 DNA: TGTGCCAGTAAATTGCTACTAGCGGGGCCGAGCACAGATACGCAGTATTTT. Protein: CASKLLLAGPSTDTQYF.

The rearrangement links TRBV7-2 to TRBJ1-5; a weak D match, TRBD1 (5 bases). CDR3 length: 15 residues. Germline CDR1 SGHTA, CDR2 FQGNSA. V lost 5 bases to trimming and J lost 3 bases, with 14 bases between them. The CDR3 sequence: CASSPRTQTNQPQHF. Written as DNA, the CDR3 is TGTGCCAGCAGCCCCCGGACACAAACCAATCAGCCCCAGCATTTT.

V and J are TRBV19 and TRBJ1-1, with D possibly TRBD1 on 6 matching bases. With 4 bases removed from V and 4 bases from J, the gap between germline ends came to 16 bases. CDR1 and CDR2 (germline): LNHDA, SQIVND (reference sequence). The CDR3 contains 15 residues. The CDR3 coding sequence is TGTGCCAGTAGTAGGGGGCTGGGAGCGGGCACTGAAGCTTTCTTT. Its protein is CASSRGLGAGTEAFF.

The chain employs TRBV7-9 and TRBJ2-1, with 7 nucleotides matching TRBD2. CDR1 is SEHNR, CDR2 FQNEAQ, per germline (reference sequence). V was pared by 6 bases and J by 6 bases, with 11 bases of the junction left unmatched. This CDR3 contains 15 residues. CDR3 in amino acids: CASSPLAVIPNEQFF. Written as DNA, the CDR3 is TGTGCCAGCAGTCCTCTAGCGGTGATACCCAATGAGCAGTTCTTC.

The gene calls are TRBV6-5 and TRBJ2-4, with no clear D. Germline lookup yields CDR1 MNHEY and CDR2 SVGAGI. V was cut by 6 bases and J by 0 bases, with 9 bases left in between. The CDR3 consists of 14 residues. CDR3 nucleotides: TGTGCCAGCAGCTATTTAGGAGCCAAAAACATTCAGTACTTC. It encodes CASSYLGAKNIQYF.

The chain has TRBV19 and TRBJ1-3; 8 bases are shared with TRBD1. The CDR3 is 15 residues long. Per germline, CDR1 LNHDA and CDR2 SQIVND (reference sequence). V shed 8 bases and J 0 bases; nucleotides not matched to a gene: 6. In nucleotides, the CDR3 is TGTGCCAGTTCAGGGGGCCCGAGCTCTGGAAACACCATATATTTT. Translating it yields CASSGGPSSGNTIYF.

Only one count was recorded for this clone. This chain uses TRBV5-1 with TRBJ2-4, with TRBD2 matching 8 bases. Germline V gene lookup returns CDR1 SGHRS and CDR2 YFSETQ. V shed 0 bases, J shed 6 bases, and the junction held 5 bases outside the gene matches. The CDR3 spans 15 residues. Here the CDR3 reads CASSLDSGGGNIQYF. For the CDR3, the DNA is TGCGCCAGCAGCTTGGATTCGGGAGGGGGAAACATTCAGTACTTC.

This chain connects TRBV15 to TRBJ2-2; D is tentatively TRBD1 or TRBD2 (5 bases each). Trimming took off 0 bases at V and 5 bases at J, with 13 bases between the two ends. This CDR3 spans 16 amino acids. The V gene's germline CDR1 is LNHNV and CDR2 YYDKDF (reference sequence). CDR3 sequence reads: CATSRDVRGTTGELFF. Here the CDR3 DNA reads TGTGCCACCAGCAGAGATGTGAGGGGTACGACCGGGGAGCTGTTTTTT.

This chain uses TRBV11-2 with TRBJ2-7; TRBD2 matches at 13 bases. V shed 5 bases and J 9 bases; nucleotides not matched to a gene: 10. The CDR3 spans 15 residues. Germline V lookup: CDR1 SGHAT, CDR2 FQNNGV. The CDR3 region is CASSPPGLAGSGQYF. CDR3 in DNA: TGTGCCAGCAGCCCACCGGGACTAGCGGGATCCGGGCAGTACTTC.

The V and J genes are TRBV7-9 and TRBJ2-7; D may be TRBD1 (6 bases). Per the germline V gene, CDR1 is SEHNR and CDR2 is FQNEAQ (reference sequence). This CDR3 is 13 amino acids long. Between the trimmed V and J ends, which lost 7 bases and 2 bases, there was a span of 12 bases. For the CDR3, the DNA is TGTGCCAGCAACCGGGACACCGCCTACGAGCAGTACTTC. Translating it yields CASNRDTAYEQYF.

About this clone: The sample contains more than one DNA sequence encoding this CDR3. The V call is TRBV28, the J call TRBJ1-6, with D hard to call. The CDR3 contains 12 residues. Germline CDR1 reads MDHEN; CDR2 reads SYDVKM. Deletions cut 2 bases from V and 7 bases from J, with 3 bases between. The chain's CDR3 is CASSLGNSPLHF. The CDR3 DNA follows: TGTGCCAGCAGTTTAGGCAATTCACCCCTCCACTTT.

A single count supports this clone. The chain links TRBV2 to TRBJ2-5; D gene unclear. With 3 bases removed from V and 0 bases from J, the gap between germline ends came to 8 bases. The CDR3 spans 14 residues. From germline, CDR1 is SNHLY and CDR2 FYNNEI. CDR3 nucleotides: TGTGCCAGCAGTGATGCCAGGTACCAAGAGACCCAGTACTTC. Its translation is CASSDARYQETQYF.

V usage is TRBV28 and J usage is TRBJ1-5; possibly TRBD1 for D (5 bases). The CDR3 has 14 amino acids. Trimming left V 5 bases short and J 4 bases short, with 12 bases between. CDR1 MDHEN and CDR2 SYDVKM come from the germline V gene. The CDR3 DNA is TGTGCCAGCAGTCTGGGGACGGCGAATCAGCCCCAGCATTTT. Its protein product is CASSLGTANQPQHF.

The rearrangement uses TRBV6-1 and TRBJ2-1; D call uncertain. The CDR3 is 14 residues long. Between the trimmed V and J ends, which lost 3 bases and 0 bases, there was a span of 6 bases. Germline CDR1 and CDR2: MNHNS and SASEGT. The CDR3 loop is CASSDLDSYNEQFF. The CDR3 coding sequence is TGTGCCAGCAGTGATCTGGACTCCTACAATGAGCAGTTCTTC.

V and J are TRBV27 and TRBJ2-7, with TRBD1 matching over 10 bases. This CDR3 has 16 amino acids. The J segment lost 5 bases and the V segment lost 4 bases, leaving 11 bases of the junction unmatched. Germline CDR1 MNHEY, CDR2 SMNVEV (reference sequence). The CDR3 DNA follows: TGTGCCAGCAGTTATAGACCGGGACAGGGGCACAACGAGCAGTACTTC. Encoded protein: CASSYRPGQGHNEQYF.